This T cell receptor (beta chain) was retrieved from a study of shared clonotypes between healthy human individuals (dated by TCRdb to about 2020). Regarding the research as a whole: The cohort included a few men and a couple of women between 18 and 49 years of age. To estimate repertoire size and how much clonotypes are shared between individuals, the study performed deep sequencing of blood TCR repertoires from roughly five healthy adults. Different laboratories and diverse techniques were used to prepare libraries and sequence TCR repertoires, to increase sequencing depth and limit assay-specific biases. Per donor, leukapheresis produced somewhere between about 0.85 and 8.9 billion PBMCs.

Using the deep immunoSEQ assay, TCR CDR3 regions were amplified from genomic DNA by multiplex PCR. For each cell subset, the extracted genomic DNA was distributed evenly across all wells of several immunoSEQ 96-well plates, and each plate served as one replicate. For unsorted PBMC, approximately 300 ng of genomic DNA, equivalent to around 30,000 T cell genomes, went into each replicate PCR. Ten immunoSEQ deep assay plates were used to sequence unsorted PBMC genomic DNA. Purified libraries were quantified with a Qubit 3.0 fluorometer, sized on a Bioanalyzer 2100, and re-quantified with the KAPA Library Quantification kit. Each immunoSEQ 96-well plate was sequenced on its own single-read 150-cycle Illumina NextSeq 550 flow cell. The original pipeline was this. Because only junctional sequences without quality scores were contained in the immunoSEQ output, filtering matching that applied to full-length reads could not be performed. To assign V/J genes and CDR3, sequences were annotated against IMGT germline references using PyIR, a Python wrapper for IgBLAST v1.9. Reads with weak V/J assignments (E-value above 1e-6), missing CDR3, stop codons, out-of-frame junctions, or ambiguous translated residues were removed. V3J clonotypes were defined as sequences sharing the same inferred V gene, J gene, and CDR3 amino acid sequence. To compute the percentage overlap between repertoires, the number of shared unique clonotypes was divided by the size of the smaller repertoire. Three approaches were used to assess repertoire richness: RTK rarefaction, the Chao1 estimator, and Recon v2.1 estimates of unobserved clonotypes. TCRdb took this table from immuneACCESS and kept in-frame rearrangements with V and J called. Such tables lack part of the clones; where checked against another copy, unresolved V genes explain under half of the gap, and the rest is unexplained. V, J and clone size were drawn from that table, and D and trimming were deduced from the DNA. A total of 450,000 to 600,000 clones appear in this sample, 79% of them only once. Approximately 12% of the sample rests with the top ten.

Measured from the cysteine to the phenylalanine, the CDR3 is 15 residues long. Only CDR3 DNA remains: 45 bases, in frame from the first base. Clipping removes 2 bases from V and 4 bases from J, with 6 as the unmatched junction base count. CDR1 and CDR2 are drawn from the germline V gene (reference sequence): SGHNT, YYREEE. Overall study results and their limits: The small number of donors limited the genetic and exposure-history diversity represented. Based on pairwise subsampling, the degree of clonotype sharing among donors was expected to be affected by sequencing depth. Sampling was restricted to blood, and TCR repertoires in tissue are likely to differ from TCR repertoires in blood.

Donors were healthy HIV-negative adults with no recently reported acute infections or vaccinations. All donors were Caucasian adults living in Nashville, Tennessee, USA. For unsorted samples, approximately 84 million PBMCs were counted, and genomic DNA was extracted using the QIAamp DNA Blood Mini kit. After blood collection by leukapheresis, PBMCs were isolated using Ficoll-Histopaque density gradient centrifugation and then cryopreserved in the vapor phase of liquid nitrogen. This clone was detected only once. The antigen it recognizes is unknown. No base-level quality is on record; no much larger clone is a single base apart.

Sequenced input: PBMCs. The chain couples TRBV5-4 to TRBJ2-1, with 7 junctional bases fitting TRBD2. The sequence derives from a woman aged 40 to 55 in good health. Some clones in this sample may be carry-over from other donors' samples. CDR3 sequence: CASSFGSGGYNEQFF. In nucleotides, the sequence is TGTGCCAGCAGCTTTGGTTCGGGGGGTTACAATGAGCAGTTCTTC.